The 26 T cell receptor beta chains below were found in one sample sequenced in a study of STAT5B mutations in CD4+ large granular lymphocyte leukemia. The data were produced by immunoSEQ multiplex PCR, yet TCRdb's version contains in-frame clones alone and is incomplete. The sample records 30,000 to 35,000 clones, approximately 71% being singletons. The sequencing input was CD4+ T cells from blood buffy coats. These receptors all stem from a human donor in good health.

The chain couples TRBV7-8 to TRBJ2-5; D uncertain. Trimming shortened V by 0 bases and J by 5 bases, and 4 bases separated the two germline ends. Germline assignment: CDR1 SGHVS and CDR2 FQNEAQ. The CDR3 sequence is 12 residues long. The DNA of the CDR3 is TGTGCCAGCAGCTTAGCGATGGAGACCCAGTACTTC. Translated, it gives CASSLAMETQYF.

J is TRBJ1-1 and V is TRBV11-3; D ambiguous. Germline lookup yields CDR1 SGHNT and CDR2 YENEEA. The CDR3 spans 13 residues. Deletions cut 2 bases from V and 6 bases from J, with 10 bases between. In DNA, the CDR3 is TGTGCCAGCAGCTTAAGGGTAAGCTCTGAAGCTTTCTTT. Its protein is CASSLRVSSEAFF.

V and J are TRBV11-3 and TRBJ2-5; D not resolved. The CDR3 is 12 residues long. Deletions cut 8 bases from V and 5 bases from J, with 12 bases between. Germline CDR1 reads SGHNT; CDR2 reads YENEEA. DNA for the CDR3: TGTGCCAGCGGCGGAGAGGCCGAGACCCAGTACTTC. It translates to CASGGEAETQYF. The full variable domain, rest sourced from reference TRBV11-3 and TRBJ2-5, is EAGVVQSPRYKIIEKKQPVAFWCNPISGHNTLYWYLQNLGQGPELLIRYENEEAVDDSQLPKDRFSAERLKGVDSTLKIQPAELGDSAVYLCASGGEAETQYFGPGTRLLVL.

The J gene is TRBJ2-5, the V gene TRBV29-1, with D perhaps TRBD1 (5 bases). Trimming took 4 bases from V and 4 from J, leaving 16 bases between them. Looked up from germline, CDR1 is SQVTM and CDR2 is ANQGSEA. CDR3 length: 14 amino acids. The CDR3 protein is CSVVPGPRGETQYF. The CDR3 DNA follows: TGCAGCGTTGTTCCGGGTCCTAGGGGAGAGACCCAGTACTTC.

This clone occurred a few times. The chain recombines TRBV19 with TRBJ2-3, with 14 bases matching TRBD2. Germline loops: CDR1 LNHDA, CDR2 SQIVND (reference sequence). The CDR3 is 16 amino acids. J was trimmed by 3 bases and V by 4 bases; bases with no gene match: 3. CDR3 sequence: CASSRTSGGLTDTQYF. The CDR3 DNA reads TGTGCCAGTAGTAGGACTAGCGGGGGGTTAACAGATACGCAGTATTTT.

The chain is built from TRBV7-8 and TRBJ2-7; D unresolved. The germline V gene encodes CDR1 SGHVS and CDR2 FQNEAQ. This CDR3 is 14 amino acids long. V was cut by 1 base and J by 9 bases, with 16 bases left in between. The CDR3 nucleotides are TGTGCCAGCAGCTTAGGACTTGCCATCGGCAGGCAGTACTTC. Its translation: CASSLGLAIGRQYF.

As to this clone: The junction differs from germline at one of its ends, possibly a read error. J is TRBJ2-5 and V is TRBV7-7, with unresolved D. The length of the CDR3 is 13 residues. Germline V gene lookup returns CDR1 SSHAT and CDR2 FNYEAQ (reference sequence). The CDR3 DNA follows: TGTGCTAGCAGCTTTAACTACGGAGAGACCCAGTACTTC. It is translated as CASSFNYGETQYF.

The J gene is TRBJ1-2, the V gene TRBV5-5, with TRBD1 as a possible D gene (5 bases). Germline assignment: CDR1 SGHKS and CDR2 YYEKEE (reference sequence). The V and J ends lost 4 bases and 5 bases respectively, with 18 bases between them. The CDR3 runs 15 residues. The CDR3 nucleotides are TGTGCCAGCAGCCGGGGATCAGGGACTGAATATGGCTACACCTTC. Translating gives CASSRGSGTEYGYTF.

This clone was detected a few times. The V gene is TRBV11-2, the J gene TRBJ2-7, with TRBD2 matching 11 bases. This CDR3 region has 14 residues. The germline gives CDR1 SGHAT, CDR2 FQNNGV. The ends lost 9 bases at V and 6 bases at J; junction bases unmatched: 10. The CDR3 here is CASLGLAGGGEQYF. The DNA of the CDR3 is TGTGCCAGTTTGGGGCTAGCGGGGGGTGGCGAGCAGTACTTC.

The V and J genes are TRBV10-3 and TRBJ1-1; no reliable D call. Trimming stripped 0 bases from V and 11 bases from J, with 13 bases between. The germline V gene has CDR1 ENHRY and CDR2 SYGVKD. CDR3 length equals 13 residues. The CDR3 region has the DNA TGTGCCATCAGTGAGTCTAACCCTCTGAGGGCTTTCTTT. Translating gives CAISESNPLRAFF.

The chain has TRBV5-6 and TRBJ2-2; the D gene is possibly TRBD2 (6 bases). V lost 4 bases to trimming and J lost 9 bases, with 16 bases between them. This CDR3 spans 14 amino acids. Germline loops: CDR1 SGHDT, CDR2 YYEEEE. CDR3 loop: CASSLGRGRWELFF. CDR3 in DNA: TGTGCCAGCAGCCTCGGGCGGGGTCGCTGGGAGCTGTTTTTT.

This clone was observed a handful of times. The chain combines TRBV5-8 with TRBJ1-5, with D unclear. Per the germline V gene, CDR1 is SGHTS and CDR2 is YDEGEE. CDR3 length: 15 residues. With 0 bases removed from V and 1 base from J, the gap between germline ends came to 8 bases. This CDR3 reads CASSLAGVSNQPQHF. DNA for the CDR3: TGTGCCAGCAGCTTGGCCGGTGTGAGCAATCAGCCCCAGCATTTT.

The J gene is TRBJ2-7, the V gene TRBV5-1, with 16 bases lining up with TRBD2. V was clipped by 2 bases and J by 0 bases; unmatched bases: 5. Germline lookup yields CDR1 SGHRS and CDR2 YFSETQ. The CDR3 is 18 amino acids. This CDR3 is CASSFTGTSGRGSYEQYF. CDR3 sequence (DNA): TGCGCCAGCAGCTTTACCGGGACTAGCGGGAGGGGCTCCTACGAGCAGTACTTC.

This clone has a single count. The CDR3, as DNA: TGCGCCAGCAGTCCTCCGACCCCCTATGATGAGCAGTTCTTC. Residues: CASSPPTPYDEQFF. V gene TRBV5-1 combines with J gene TRBJ2-1; D remains ambiguous. This CDR3 is 14 amino acids long. Germline lookup yields CDR1 SGHRS and CDR2 YFSETQ. V was pared by 5 bases and J by 8 bases, with 17 bases between.

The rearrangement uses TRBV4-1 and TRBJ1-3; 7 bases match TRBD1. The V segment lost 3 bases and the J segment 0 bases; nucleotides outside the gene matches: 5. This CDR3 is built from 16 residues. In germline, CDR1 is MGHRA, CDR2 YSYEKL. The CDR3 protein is CASSQGTEASGNTIYF. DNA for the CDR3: TGCGCCAGCAGCCAGGGGACAGAGGCCTCTGGAAACACCATATATTTT.

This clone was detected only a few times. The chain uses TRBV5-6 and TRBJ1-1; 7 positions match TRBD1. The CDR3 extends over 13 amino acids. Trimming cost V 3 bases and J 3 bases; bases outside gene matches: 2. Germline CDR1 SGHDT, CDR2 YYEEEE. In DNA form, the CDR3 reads TGTGCCAGCAGCTCGACAGGGTACACTGAAGCTTTCTTT. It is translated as CASSSTGYTEAFF.

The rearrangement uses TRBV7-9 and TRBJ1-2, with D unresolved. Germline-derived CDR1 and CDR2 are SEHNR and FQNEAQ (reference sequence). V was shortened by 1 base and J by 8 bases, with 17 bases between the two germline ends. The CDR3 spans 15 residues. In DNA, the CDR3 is TGTGCCAGCAGCTTAGGGCAGGAAAGGGCCCGCGGCTACACCTTC. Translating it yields CASSLGQERARGYTF.

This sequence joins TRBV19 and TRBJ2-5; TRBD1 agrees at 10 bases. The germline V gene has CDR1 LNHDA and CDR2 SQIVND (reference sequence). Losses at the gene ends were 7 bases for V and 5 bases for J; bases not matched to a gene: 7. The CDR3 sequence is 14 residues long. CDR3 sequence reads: CASKDRGLGETQYF. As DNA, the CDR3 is TGTGCCAGTAAAGACAGGGGGCTCGGGGAGACCCAGTACTTC.

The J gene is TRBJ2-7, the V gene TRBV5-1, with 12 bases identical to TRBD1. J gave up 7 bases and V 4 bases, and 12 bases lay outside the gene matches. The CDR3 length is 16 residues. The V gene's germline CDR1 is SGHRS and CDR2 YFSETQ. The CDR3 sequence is CASSVGSGQGAEEQYF. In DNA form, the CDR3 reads TGCGCCAGCAGCGTGGGTTCGGGACAGGGGGCGGAGGAGCAGTACTTC.

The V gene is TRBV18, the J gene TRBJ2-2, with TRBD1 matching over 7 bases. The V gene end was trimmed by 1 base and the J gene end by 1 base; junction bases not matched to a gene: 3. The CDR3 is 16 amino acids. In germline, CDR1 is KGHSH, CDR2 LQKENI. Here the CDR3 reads CASSPRTGLNTGELFF. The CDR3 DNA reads TGTGCCAGCTCACCACGGACAGGCCTGAACACCGGGGAGCTGTTTTTT. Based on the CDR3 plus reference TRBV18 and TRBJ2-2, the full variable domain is NAGVMQNPRHLVRRRGQEARLRCSPMKGHSHVYWYRQLPEEGLKFMVYLQKENIIDESGMPKERFSAEFPKEGPSILRIQQVVRGDSAAYFCASSPRTGLNTGELFFGEGSRLTVL.

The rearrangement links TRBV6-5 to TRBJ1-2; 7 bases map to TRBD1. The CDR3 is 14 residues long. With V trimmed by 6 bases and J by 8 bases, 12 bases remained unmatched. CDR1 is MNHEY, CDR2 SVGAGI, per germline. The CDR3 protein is CASRSGTENRGYTF. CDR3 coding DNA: TGTGCCAGCAGGTCCGGGACAGAGAACAGGGGCTACACCTTC.

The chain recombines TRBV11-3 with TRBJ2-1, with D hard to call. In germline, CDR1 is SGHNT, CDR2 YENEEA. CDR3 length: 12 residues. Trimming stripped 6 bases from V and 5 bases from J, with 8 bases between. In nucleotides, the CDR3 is TGTGCCAGCAGATCAAGAAACAATGAGCAGTTCTTC. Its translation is CASRSRNNEQFF.

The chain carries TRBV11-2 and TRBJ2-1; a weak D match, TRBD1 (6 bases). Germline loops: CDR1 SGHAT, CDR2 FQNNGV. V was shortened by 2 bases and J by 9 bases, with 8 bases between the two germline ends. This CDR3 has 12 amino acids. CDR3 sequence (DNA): TGTGCCAGCAGCTTAAGAGGGGGTGAGCAGTTCTTC. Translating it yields CASSLRGGEQFF.

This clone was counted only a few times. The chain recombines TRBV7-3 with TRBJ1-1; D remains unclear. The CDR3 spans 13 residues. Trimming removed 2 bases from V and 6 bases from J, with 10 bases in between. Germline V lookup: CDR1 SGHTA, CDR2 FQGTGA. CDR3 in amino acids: CASSLDVPSEAFF. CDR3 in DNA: TGTGCCAGCAGCTTAGATGTACCTTCTGAAGCTTTCTTT.

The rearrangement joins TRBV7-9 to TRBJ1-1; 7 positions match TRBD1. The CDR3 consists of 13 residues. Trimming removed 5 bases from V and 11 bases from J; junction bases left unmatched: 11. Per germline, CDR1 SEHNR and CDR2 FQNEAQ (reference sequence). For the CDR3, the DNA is TGTGCCAGCAGCCCCGCCGGGGCAGGGGGGGCTTTCTTT. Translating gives CASSPAGAGGAFF.

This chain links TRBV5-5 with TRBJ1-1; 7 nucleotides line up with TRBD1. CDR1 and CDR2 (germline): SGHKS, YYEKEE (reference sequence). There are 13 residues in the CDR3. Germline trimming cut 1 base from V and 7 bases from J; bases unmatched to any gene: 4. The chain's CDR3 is CASSLPQGFEAFF. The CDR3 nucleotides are TGTGCCAGCAGCTTGCCACAGGGGTTTGAAGCTTTCTTT. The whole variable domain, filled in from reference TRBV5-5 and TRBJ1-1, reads DAGVTQSPTHLIKTRGQQVTLRCSPISGHKSVSWYQQVLGQGPQFIFQYYEKEERGRGNFPDRFSARQFPNYSSELNVNALLLGDSALYLCASSLPQGFEAFFGQGTRLTVV.